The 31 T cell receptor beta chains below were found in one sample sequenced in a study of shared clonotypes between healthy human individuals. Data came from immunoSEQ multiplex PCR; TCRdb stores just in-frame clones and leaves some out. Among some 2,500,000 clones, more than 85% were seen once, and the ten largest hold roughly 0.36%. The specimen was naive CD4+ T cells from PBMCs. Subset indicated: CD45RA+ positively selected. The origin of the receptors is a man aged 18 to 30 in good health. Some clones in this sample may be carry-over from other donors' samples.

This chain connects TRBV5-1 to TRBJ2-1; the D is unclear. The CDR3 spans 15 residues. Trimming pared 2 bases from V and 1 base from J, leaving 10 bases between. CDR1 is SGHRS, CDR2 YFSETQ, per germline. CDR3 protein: CASSLMTGSYNEQFF. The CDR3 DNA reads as TGCGCCAGCAGCTTAATGACTGGATCCTACAATGAGCAGTTCTTC.

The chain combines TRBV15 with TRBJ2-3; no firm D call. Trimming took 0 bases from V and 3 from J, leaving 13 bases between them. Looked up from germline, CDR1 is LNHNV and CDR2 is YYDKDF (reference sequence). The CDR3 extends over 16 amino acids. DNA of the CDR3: TGTGCCACCAGCAGAGATATCGGCGGCCCAACAGATACGCAGTATTTT. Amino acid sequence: CATSRDIGGPTDTQYF.

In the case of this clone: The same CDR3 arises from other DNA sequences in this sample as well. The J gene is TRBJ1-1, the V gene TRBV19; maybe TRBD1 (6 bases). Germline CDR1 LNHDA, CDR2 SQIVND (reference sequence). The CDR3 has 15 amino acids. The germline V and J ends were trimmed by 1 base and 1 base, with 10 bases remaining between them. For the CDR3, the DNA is TGTGCCAGTAGTATAGTGCAGGGGAGGAACACTGAAGCTTTCTTT. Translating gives CASSIVQGRNTEAFF.

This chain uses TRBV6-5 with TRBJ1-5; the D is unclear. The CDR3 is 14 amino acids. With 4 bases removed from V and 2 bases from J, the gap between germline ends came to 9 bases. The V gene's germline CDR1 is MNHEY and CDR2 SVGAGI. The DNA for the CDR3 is TGTGCCAGCAGTTCCAGGTCGGGCAATCAGCCCCAGCATTTT. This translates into CASSSRSGNQPQHF.

CDR3 in DNA: TGCGCCAGCAGCTTGTTCGGCAGGGACTATGGCTACACCTTC. Amino acids: CASSLFGRDYGYTF. The V and J genes are TRBV5-1 and TRBJ1-2, with TRBD1 as a possible D gene (5 bases). The CDR3 spans 14 residues. V lost 1 base, J lost 3 bases, and 10 bases lay in between. Germline V lookup: CDR1 SGHRS, CDR2 YFSETQ.

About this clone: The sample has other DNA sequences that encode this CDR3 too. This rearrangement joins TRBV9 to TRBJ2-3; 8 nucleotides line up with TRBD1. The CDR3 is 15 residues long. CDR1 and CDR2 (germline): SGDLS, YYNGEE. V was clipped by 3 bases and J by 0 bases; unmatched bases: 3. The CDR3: CASSARQGSTDTQYF. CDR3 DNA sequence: TGTGCCAGCAGCGCCCGACAGGGGAGCACAGATACGCAGTATTTT. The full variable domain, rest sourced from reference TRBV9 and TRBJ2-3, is DSGVTQTPKHLITATGQRVTLRCSPRSGDLSVYWYQQSLDQGLQFLIQYYNGEERAKGNILERFSAQQFPDLHSELNLSSLELGDSALYFCASSARQGSTDTQYFGPGTRLTVL.

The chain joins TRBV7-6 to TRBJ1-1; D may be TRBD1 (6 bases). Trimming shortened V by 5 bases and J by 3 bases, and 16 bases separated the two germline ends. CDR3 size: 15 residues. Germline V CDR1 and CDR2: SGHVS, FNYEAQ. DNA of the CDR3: TGTGCCAGCAGCCGCCGCATAGAGGGGGACACTGAAGCTTTCTTT. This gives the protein CASSRRIEGDTEAFF.

The CDR3 loop is CSVPDRSLYGYTF. In DNA form, the CDR3 reads TGCAGCGTTCCAGACAGGAGTCTCTATGGCTACACCTTC. The genes are TRBV29-1 and TRBJ1-2; TRBD1 is a possible D gene (6 bases). Trimming removed 5 bases from V and 4 bases from J, with 14 bases in between. The CDR3 covers 13 residues. Germline CDR1 and CDR2: SQVTM and ANQGSEA.

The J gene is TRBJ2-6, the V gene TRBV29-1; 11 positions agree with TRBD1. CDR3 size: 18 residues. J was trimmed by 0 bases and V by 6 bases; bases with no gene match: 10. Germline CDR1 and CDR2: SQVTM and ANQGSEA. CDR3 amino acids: CSVAEGQGGLSGANVLTF. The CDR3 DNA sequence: TGCAGCGTCGCCGAGGGACAGGGGGGACTCTCTGGGGCCAACGTCCTGACTTTC.

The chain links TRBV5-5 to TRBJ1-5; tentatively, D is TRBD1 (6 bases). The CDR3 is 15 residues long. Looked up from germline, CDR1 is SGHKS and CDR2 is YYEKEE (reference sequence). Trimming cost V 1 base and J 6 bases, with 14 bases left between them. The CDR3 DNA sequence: TGTGCCAGCAGCTTGAGTCAGGGGTTAGCTCAGCCCCAGCATTTT. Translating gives CASSLSQGLAQPQHF.

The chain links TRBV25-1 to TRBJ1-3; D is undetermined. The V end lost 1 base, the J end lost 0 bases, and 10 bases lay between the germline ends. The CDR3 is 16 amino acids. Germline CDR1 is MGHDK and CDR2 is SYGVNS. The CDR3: CASSESRTYSGNTIYF. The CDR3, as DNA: TGTGCCAGCAGTGAATCTAGGACTTACTCTGGAAACACCATATATTTT.

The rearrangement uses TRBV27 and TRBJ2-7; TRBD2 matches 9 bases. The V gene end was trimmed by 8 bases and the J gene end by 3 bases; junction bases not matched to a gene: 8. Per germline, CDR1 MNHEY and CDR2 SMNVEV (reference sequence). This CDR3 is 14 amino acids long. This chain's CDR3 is CASGPGLANYEQYF. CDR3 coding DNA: TGTGCCAGCGGCCCTGGACTAGCGAACTACGAGCAGTACTTC.

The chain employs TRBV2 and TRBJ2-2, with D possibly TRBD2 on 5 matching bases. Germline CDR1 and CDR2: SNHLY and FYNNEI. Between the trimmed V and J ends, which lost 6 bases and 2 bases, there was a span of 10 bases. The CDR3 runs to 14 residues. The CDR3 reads CASRDLHNTGELFF. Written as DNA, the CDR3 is TGTGCCAGCAGGGACTTGCACAACACCGGGGAGCTGTTTTTT.

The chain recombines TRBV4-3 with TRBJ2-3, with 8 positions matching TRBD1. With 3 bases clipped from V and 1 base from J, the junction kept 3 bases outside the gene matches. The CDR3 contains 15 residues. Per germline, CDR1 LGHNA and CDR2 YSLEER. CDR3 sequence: CASSQEQGGTDTQYF. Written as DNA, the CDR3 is TGCGCCAGCAGCCAGGAACAGGGGGGCACAGATACGCAGTATTTT.

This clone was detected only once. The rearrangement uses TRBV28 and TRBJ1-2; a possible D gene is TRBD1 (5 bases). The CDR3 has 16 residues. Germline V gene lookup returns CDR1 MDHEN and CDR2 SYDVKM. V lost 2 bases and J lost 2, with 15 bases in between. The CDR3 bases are TGTGCCAGCAGTTTACAGAGGCCAAGACAGAACTATGGCTACACCTTC. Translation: CASSLQRPRQNYGYTF.

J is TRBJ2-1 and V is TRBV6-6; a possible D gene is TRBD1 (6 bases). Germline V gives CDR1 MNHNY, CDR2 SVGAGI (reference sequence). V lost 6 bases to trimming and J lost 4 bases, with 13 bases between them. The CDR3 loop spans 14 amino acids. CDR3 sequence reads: CASSYRVDYNEQFF. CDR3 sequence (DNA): TGTGCCAGCAGCTACAGGGTGGATTACAATGAGCAGTTCTTC.

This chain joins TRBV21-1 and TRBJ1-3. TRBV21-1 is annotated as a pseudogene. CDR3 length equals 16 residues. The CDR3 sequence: CASSLKLPAADHTIYF. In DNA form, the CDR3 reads TGTGCCAGCAGCCTAAAGCTTCCCGCTGCCGATCACACCATATATTTT.

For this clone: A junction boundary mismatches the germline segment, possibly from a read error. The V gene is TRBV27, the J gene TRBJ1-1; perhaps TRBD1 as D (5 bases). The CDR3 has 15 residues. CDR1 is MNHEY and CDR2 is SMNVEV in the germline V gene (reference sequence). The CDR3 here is CASSVSGRALTEAFF. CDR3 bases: TGTGCCAGCAGTGTATCGGGCAGGGCATTAACTGAAGCTTTCTTT.

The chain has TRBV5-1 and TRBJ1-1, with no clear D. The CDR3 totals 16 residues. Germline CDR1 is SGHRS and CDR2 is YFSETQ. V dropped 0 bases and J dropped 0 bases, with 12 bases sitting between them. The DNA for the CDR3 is TGCGCCAGCAGCTTGGGACACAACCCGCTGAACACTGAAGCTTTCTTT. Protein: CASSLGHNPLNTEAFF.

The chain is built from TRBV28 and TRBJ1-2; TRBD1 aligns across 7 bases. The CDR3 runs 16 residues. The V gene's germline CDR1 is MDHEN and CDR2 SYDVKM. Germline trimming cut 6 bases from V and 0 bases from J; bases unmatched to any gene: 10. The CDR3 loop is CASRLTGFWTNYGYTF. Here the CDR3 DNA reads TGTGCCAGCAGGTTGACAGGGTTTTGGACTAACTATGGCTACACCTTC.

CDR3 loop: CAWSRGGDTDTQYF. CDR3 nucleotides: TGTGCCTGGAGCAGGGGAGGGGACACAGATACGCAGTATTTT. The J gene is TRBJ2-3, the V gene TRBV30; tentative D call: TRBD2 (7 bases). The CDR3 runs 14 residues. V was clipped by 3 bases and J by 2 bases, with 12 bases between them. Germline V gene sequence: CDR1 GTSNPN, CDR2 SVGIG (reference sequence).

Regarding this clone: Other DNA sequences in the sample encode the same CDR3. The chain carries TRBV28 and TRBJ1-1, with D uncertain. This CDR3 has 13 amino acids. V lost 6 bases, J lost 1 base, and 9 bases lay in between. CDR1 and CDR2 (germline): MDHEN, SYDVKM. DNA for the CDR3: TGTGCCAGCAGCTCCGGAGCGAACACTGAAGCTTTCTTT. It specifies CASSSGANTEAFF.

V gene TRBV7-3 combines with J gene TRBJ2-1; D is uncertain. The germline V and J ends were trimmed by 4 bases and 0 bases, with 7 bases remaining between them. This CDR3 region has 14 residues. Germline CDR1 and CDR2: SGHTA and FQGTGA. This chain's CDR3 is CASSSQSSYNEQFF. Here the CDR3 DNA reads TGTGCCAGCAGCTCCCAGAGCTCCTACAATGAGCAGTTCTTC.

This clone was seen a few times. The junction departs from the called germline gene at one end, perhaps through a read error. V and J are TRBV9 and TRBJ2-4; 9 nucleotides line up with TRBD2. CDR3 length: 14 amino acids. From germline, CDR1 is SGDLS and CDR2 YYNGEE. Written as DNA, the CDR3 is TGTGCCAGCAGCGCGGGACTAGCCCAAAACATTCAGTACTTC. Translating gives CASSAGLAQNIQYF. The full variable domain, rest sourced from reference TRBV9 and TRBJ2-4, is DSGVTQTPKHLITATGQRVTLRCSPRSGDLSVYWYQQSLDQGLQFLIQYYNGEERAKGNILERFSAQQFPDLHSELNLSSLELGDSALYFCASSAGLAQNIQYFGAGTRLSVL.

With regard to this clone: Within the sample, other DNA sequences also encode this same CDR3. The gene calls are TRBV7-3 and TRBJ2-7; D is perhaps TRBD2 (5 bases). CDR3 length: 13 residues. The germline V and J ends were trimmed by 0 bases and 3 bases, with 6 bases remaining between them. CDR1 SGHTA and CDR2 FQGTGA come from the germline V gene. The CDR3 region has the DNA TGTGCCAGCAGCTTAACCGGGAACTACGAGCAGTACTTC. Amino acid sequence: CASSLTGNYEQYF.

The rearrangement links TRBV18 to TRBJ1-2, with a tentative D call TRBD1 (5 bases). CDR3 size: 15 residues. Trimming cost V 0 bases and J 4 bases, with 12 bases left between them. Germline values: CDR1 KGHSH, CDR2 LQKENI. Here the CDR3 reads CASSPPGGLAYGYTF. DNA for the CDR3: TGTGCCAGCTCACCACCCGGGGGTTTGGCCTATGGCTACACCTTC.

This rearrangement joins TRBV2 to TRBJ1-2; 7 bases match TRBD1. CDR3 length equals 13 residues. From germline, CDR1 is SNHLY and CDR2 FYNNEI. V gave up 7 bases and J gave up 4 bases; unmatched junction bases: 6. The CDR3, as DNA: TGTGCCAGCACGGCAGGGGGGGCCTATGGCTACACCTTC. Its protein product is CASTAGGAYGYTF.

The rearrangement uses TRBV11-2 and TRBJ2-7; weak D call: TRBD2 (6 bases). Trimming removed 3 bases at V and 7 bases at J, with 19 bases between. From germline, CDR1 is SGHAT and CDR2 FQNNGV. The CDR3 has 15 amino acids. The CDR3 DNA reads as TGTGCCAGCAGCTTGCAGGGCCCCTCGGCGGGGGAGCAGTACTTC. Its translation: CASSLQGPSAGEQYF. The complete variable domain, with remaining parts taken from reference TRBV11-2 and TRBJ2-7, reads EAGVAQSPRYKIIEKRQSVAFWCNPISGHATLYWYQQILGQGPKLLIQFQNNGVVDDSQLPKDRFSAERLKGVDSTLKIQPAKLEDSAVYLCASSLQGPSAGEQYFGPGTRLTVT.

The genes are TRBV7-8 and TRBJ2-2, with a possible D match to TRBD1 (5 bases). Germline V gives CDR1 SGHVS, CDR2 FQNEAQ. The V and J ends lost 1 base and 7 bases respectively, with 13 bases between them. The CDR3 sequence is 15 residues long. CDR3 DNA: TGTGCCAGCAGCTTAGGGGGCACCCGATTCGGGGAGCTGTTTTTT. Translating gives CASSLGGTRFGELFF. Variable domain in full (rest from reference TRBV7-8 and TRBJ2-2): GAGVSQSPRYKVAKRGQDVALRCDPISGHVSLFWYQQALGQGPEFLTYFQNEAQLDKSGLPSDRFFAERPEGSVSTLKIQRTQQEDSAVYLCASSLGGTRFGELFFGEGSRLTVL.

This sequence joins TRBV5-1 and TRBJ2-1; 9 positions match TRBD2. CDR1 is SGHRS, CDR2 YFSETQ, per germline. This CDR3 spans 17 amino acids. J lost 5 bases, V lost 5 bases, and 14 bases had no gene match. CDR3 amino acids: CASRKGVAGAWNNEQFF. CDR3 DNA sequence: TGCGCCAGCAGGAAGGGGGTAGCGGGAGCTTGGAACAATGAGCAGTTCTTC.

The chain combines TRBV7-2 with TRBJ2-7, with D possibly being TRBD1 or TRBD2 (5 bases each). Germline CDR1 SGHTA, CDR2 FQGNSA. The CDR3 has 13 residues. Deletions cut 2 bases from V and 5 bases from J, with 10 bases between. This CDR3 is CASSLSRDHEQYF. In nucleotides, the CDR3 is TGTGCCAGCAGCTTATCCAGGGACCACGAGCAGTACTTC.